One sample yielded the 21 T cell receptor beta chains listed below, sequenced in a study of T cell changes during pregnancy in multiple sclerosis. Profiling relied on immunoSEQ multiplex PCR, and the TCRdb table lists in-frame clones only, not all of them. The sample has around 16,000 clones; 83% are singletons. The sequencing here drew on CD8+ T cells from peripheral blood mononuclear cells, taken after pregnancy. The receptors here all came from a female donor in good health, enrolled as a control in a pregnancy study.

This clone occurred a few times. The chain joins TRBV6-4 to TRBJ2-1, with 11 nucleotides matching TRBD2. V gave up 3 bases and J gave up 4 bases; unmatched junction bases: 5. The CDR3 length is 16 residues. The V gene's germline CDR1 is MRHNA and CDR2 SNTAGT. The CDR3 sequence: CASSEDGTSGYNEQFF. CDR3 sequence (DNA): TGTGCCAGCAGTGAGGACGGGACTAGCGGTTACAATGAGCAGTTCTTC.

The V and J genes are TRBV11-2 and TRBJ1-1; D uncertain. Looked up from germline, CDR1 is SGHAT and CDR2 is FQNNGV. With 10 bases removed from V and 4 bases from J, the gap between germline ends came to 13 bases. The CDR3 loop spans 12 amino acids. The CDR3 reads CATLAGGTEAFF. The CDR3 bases are TGTGCCACTCTTGCAGGTGGCACTGAAGCTTTCTTT.

The chain is built from TRBV9 and TRBJ2-2; D not certain. The CDR3 runs to 15 residues. Per germline, CDR1 SGDLS and CDR2 YYNGEE. V lost 5 bases and J lost 1, with 12 bases in between. CDR3 loop: CASRAGGQNTGELFF. The DNA of the CDR3 is TGTGCCAGCAGGGCAGGTGGGCAGAACACCGGGGAGCTGTTTTTT. The variable domain in full, completed from reference TRBV9 and TRBJ2-2, reads DSGVTQTPKHLITATGQRVTLRCSPRSGDLSVYWYQQSLDQGLQFLIQYYNGEERAKGNILERFSAQQFPDLHSELNLSSLELGDSALYFCASRAGGQNTGELFFGEGSRLTVL.

J is TRBJ1-2 and V is TRBV27, with 10 nucleotides matching TRBD1. This CDR3 contains 14 residues. The germline V gene encodes CDR1 MNHEY and CDR2 SMNVEV (reference sequence). V dropped 5 bases and J dropped 4; count of bases not matched to a gene: 4. CDR3 in amino acids: CASSKRTGGYGYTF. The CDR3 DNA sequence: TGTGCCAGCAGTAAACGGACAGGGGGCTATGGCTACACCTTC.

This clone was seen only a few times. The V gene is TRBV9, the J gene TRBJ2-1; 7 bases map to TRBD2. Germline V gene data show CDR1 as SGDLS and CDR2 as YYNGEE. The CDR3 is 15 amino acids. The V and J ends lost 3 bases and 0 bases, in that order; junction bases with no gene match: 3. The CDR3 sequence is CASSETSTSYNEQFF. In DNA, the CDR3 is TGTGCCAGCAGCGAGACTAGCACCTCCTACAATGAGCAGTTCTTC.

The chain is built from TRBV2 and TRBJ2-1, with D possibly TRBD1 on 6 matching bases. CDR1 SNHLY and CDR2 FYNNEI come from the germline V gene. The V and J ends lost 6 bases and 1 base respectively, with 13 bases between them. The CDR3 is 15 amino acids. The CDR3 reads CASSPHRVSYNEQFF. CDR3 coding DNA: TGTGCCAGCAGCCCTCACAGGGTTTCCTACAATGAGCAGTTCTTC.

The chain carries TRBV7-3 and TRBJ2-3; 15 bases match TRBD2. The CDR3 is 18 amino acids. Germline loops: CDR1 SGHTA, CDR2 FQGTGA. V was pared by 2 bases and J by 4 bases, with 7 bases of the junction left unmatched. For the CDR3, the DNA is TGTGCCAGCAGCTTAGGGACTAGCGGGGGGTTTTTGGCAGATACGCAGTATTTT. Translated, it gives CASSLGTSGGFLADTQYF. The whole variable domain, remainder taken from reference TRBV7-3 and TRBJ2-3, is GAGVSQTPSNKVTEKGKYVELRCDPISGHTALYWYRQSLGQGPEFLIYFQGTGAADDSGLPNDRFFAVRPEGSVSTLKIQRTERGDSAVYLCASSLGTSGGFLADTQYFGPGTRLTVL.

The chain employs TRBV4-1 and TRBJ2-3; TRBD1 might be the D (6 bases). Trimming cost V 0 bases and J 3 bases, with 10 bases left between them. The length of the CDR3 is 15 residues. The germline V gene has CDR1 MGHRA and CDR2 YSYEKL. CDR3 sequence (DNA): TGCGCCAGCAGCCAAGATCTTAGGGGGACAGATACGCAGTATTTT. This gives the protein CASSQDLRGTDTQYF.

DNA of the CDR3: TGTGCCAGCTCTCCCGGGACAGATAACACTGAAGCTTTCTTT. Translation: CASSPGTDNTEAFF. The rearrangement joins TRBV27 to TRBJ1-1; 7 nucleotides agree with TRBD1. The V and J ends lost 8 bases and 2 bases, in that order; junction bases with no gene match: 8. The CDR3 is 14 amino acids. CDR1 and CDR2 (germline): MNHEY, SMNVEV (reference sequence).

V usage is TRBV6-4 and J usage is TRBJ1-6; 10 bases match TRBD1. CDR3 length equals 13 residues. Trimming at V came to 8 bases and at J to 5 bases, leaving 0 bases not matched to a gene. Germline V gene data show CDR1 as MRHNA and CDR2 as SNTAGT. CDR3 loop: CASGTGDNSPLHF. The DNA of the CDR3 is TGTGCCAGCGGGACAGGGGATAATTCACCCCTCCACTTT.

This clone was counted many times. This chain links TRBV6-1 with TRBJ1-1; tentative D call: TRBD1 (5 bases). This CDR3 contains 13 residues. Germline CDR1 reads MNHNS; CDR2 reads SASEGT. Deletions cut 3 bases from V and 3 bases from J, with 8 bases between. CDR3 sequence: CASSDREYTEAFF. CDR3 DNA: TGTGCCAGCAGTGACAGGGAATACACTGAAGCTTTCTTT.

This clone appeared once. The chain carries TRBV6-5 and TRBJ2-6; weak D call: TRBD1 (5 bases). The CDR3 is made up of 15 amino acids. V gave up 2 bases and J gave up 0 bases, with 5 bases separating them. Germline CDR1 and CDR2: MNHEY and SVGAGI. CDR3 sequence reads: CASSYGASGANVLTF. DNA of the CDR3: TGTGCCAGCAGTTACGGGGCCTCTGGGGCCAACGTCCTGACTTTC.

The J gene is TRBJ2-3, the V gene TRBV6-5; TRBD2 is a possible D gene (6 bases). The CDR3 has 16 residues. V was clipped by 2 bases and J by 2 bases, with 14 bases between them. Per germline, CDR1 MNHEY and CDR2 SVGAGI. CDR3 in DNA: TGTGCCAGCAGTTACAGCGGTGCGGGGCCCACAGATACGCAGTATTTT. Translation gives CASSYSGAGPTDTQYF.

This clone has just a few counts. The V and J genes are TRBV10-1 and TRBJ1-1; 7 nucleotides agree with TRBD1. This CDR3 region has 13 residues. Per germline, CDR1 WNHNN and CDR2 SYGVQD (reference sequence). V gave up 8 bases and J gave up 4 bases; unmatched junction bases: 7. The CDR3, as DNA: TGCGCCAGCCAGACAGGGAAGGGCACTGAAGCTTTCTTT. This sequence encodes CASQTGKGTEAFF.

The chain is built from TRBV4-3 and TRBJ2-7; 9 nucleotides line up with TRBD2. V was pared by 0 bases and J by 2 bases, with 5 bases of the junction left unmatched. The CDR3 has 16 residues. CDR1 is LGHNA, CDR2 YSLEER, per germline. The CDR3 protein is CASSQDESSGAYEQYF. CDR3 sequence (DNA): TGCGCCAGCAGCCAAGATGAATCTAGCGGGGCCTACGAGCAGTACTTC.

A single count supports this clone. V usage is TRBV5-6 and J usage is TRBJ2-4; D is possibly TRBD1 (5 bases). V lost 1 base and J 0 bases, leaving 17 bases between the germline ends. The CDR3 length is 18 residues. Germline V gene data show CDR1 as SGHDT and CDR2 as YYEEEE. The CDR3, as DNA: TGTGCCAGCAGCTTGTCCAGGGCCGGCAGACTAGCCAAAAACATTCAGTACTTC. It translates to CASSLSRAGRLAKNIQYF.

The V and J genes are TRBV2 and TRBJ2-7; a weak D match, TRBD1 (6 bases). V gave up 2 bases and J gave up 2 bases, with 19 bases separating them. The CDR3 sequence is 17 residues long. Germline CDR1 reads SNHLY; CDR2 reads FYNNEI. CDR3 DNA: TGTGCCAGCAGTGAATATGGAGGACAGTCAGGTGCCTACGAGCAGTACTTC. Translating gives CASSEYGGQSGAYEQYF. The variable domain in full, completed from reference TRBV2 and TRBJ2-7, reads EPEVTQTPSHQVTQMGQEVILRCVPISNHLYFYWYRQILGQKVEFLVSFYNNEISEKSEIFDDQFSVERPDGSNFTLKIRSTKLEDSAMYFCASSEYGGQSGAYEQYFGPGTRLTVT.

Concerning this clone: At one end the junction does not follow the germline gene, possibly because of a read error. This rearrangement joins TRBV9 to TRBJ1-2, with D uncertain. CDR1 is SGDLS, CDR2 YYNGEE, per germline. This CDR3 spans 12 amino acids. The CDR3 protein is CASSAGVAGHTF. The DNA for the CDR3 is TGTGCCAGCAGCGCCGGGGTCGCTGGCCACACCTTC.

Here the CDR3 reads CASKLSGVGYNEQFF. CDR3 sequence (DNA): TGCGCCAGCAAACTGAGCGGGGTGGGCTACAATGAGCAGTTCTTC. The genes are TRBV5-1 and TRBJ2-1; 7 bases fit TRBD2. Germline assignment: CDR1 SGHRS and CDR2 YFSETQ. The CDR3 sequence is 15 residues long. Trimming removed 6 bases from V and 3 bases from J; junction bases left unmatched: 9.

The chain links TRBV9 to TRBJ2-3; 8 bases agree with TRBD2. Germline CDR1 SGDLS, CDR2 YYNGEE. The length of the CDR3 is 14 residues. The V gene end was trimmed by 6 bases and the J gene end by 4 bases; junction bases not matched to a gene: 7. The CDR3 here is CASTGRGEADTQYF. For the CDR3, the DNA is TGTGCCAGCACTGGGCGGGGGGAGGCAGATACGCAGTATTTT. Looking up the rest from reference TRBV9 and TRBJ2-3 gives the full variable domain: DSGVTQTPKHLITATGQRVTLRCSPRSGDLSVYWYQQSLDQGLQFLIQYYNGEERAKGNILERFSAQQFPDLHSELNLSSLELGDSALYFCASTGRGEADTQYFGPGTRLTVL.

This chain connects TRBV4-2 to TRBJ2-1; 7 nucleotides align to TRBD2. This CDR3 contains 15 residues. Germline-derived CDR1 and CDR2 are LGHNA and YNFKEQ. Trimming cost V 4 bases and J 7 bases; bases outside gene matches: 10. The DNA of the CDR3 is TGTGCCAGCAGCCTCAGGTTGGGGGGGTTGAATGAGCAGTTCTTC. It codes for CASSLRLGGLNEQFF.